Listed below are T cell receptor beta chains from one sample, sequenced in a study of lymphopenia after photon versus proton radiotherapy. TCRdb's copy holds only in-frame clones and misses some; the assay was immunoSEQ multiplex PCR. The sample includes about 62,000 clones, about nine tenths of them seen just once. The sample here was peripheral blood, taken from a patient treated with proton-based radiotherapy. The receptor source for this set is a man at least 80 years old with esophageal cancer. The CDR3 runs from the conserved cysteine through the conserved F or W. The order of the fields is CDR3 length, D gene, clone size, V gene, J gene, CDR3 protein, CDR3 DNA. The D gene is left open where the match is weak. Clone size is given for some rows only: seen once, a few or many times, or a class if the clone is expanded.

len: 15; d_gene: .; abundance: .; v_gene: TRBV6-5; j_gene: TRBJ1-5; CDR3aa: CASSFTTDSNQPQHF; CDR3nt: TGTGCCAGCAGTTTTACGACGGATAGCAATCAGCCCCAGCATTTT
len: 14; d_gene: .; abundance: .; v_gene: TRBV28; j_gene: TRBJ2-5; CDR3aa: CASSSGDSRVTQYF; CDR3nt: TGTGCCAGCAGTTCTGGGGACTCCAGGGTGACCCAGTACTTC
len: 12; d_gene: .; abundance: .; v_gene: TRBV29-1; j_gene: TRBJ2-3; CDR3aa: CSVERGTDTQYF; CDR3nt: TGCAGCGTTGAGAGGGGCACAGATACGCAGTATTTT
len: 14; d_gene: TRBD2; abundance: .; v_gene: TRBV7-2; j_gene: TRBJ2-5; CDR3aa: CASSLRRGAWTQYF; CDR3nt: TGTGCCAGCAGCTTGAGGCGGGGGGCATGGACCCAGTACTTC
len: 17; d_gene: TRBD2; abundance: .; v_gene: TRBV9; j_gene: TRBJ2-1; CDR3aa: CASSVGTSGPRSNEQFF; CDR3nt: TGTGCCAGCAGCGTGGGTACTAGCGGGCCTAGGAGCAATGAGCAGTTCTTC
len: 13; d_gene: .; abundance: once; v_gene: TRBV27; j_gene: TRBJ1-2; CDR3aa: CASSLRRGDGYTF; CDR3nt: TGTGCCAGCAGTTTGAGGAGGGGCGATGGCTACACCTTC
len: 14; d_gene: .; abundance: few; v_gene: TRBV27; j_gene: TRBJ1-1; CDR3aa: CASSEGFMNTEAFF; CDR3nt: TGTGCCAGCAGTGAAGGGTTCATGAACACTGAAGCTTTCTTT
len: 14; d_gene: .; abundance: .; v_gene: TRBV12-5; j_gene: TRBJ2-2; CDR3aa: CASEYGFDTGELFF; CDR3nt: TGTGCTAGTGAGTATGGTTTTGACACCGGGGAGCTGTTTTTT
len: 16; d_gene: .; abundance: .; v_gene: TRBV27; j_gene: TRBJ1-1; CDR3aa: CASSLGRFRYGTEAFF; CDR3nt: TGTGCCAGCAGCCTGGGACGTTTCAGGTACGGCACTGAAGCTTTCTTT
len: 13; d_gene: .; abundance: .; v_gene: TRBV7-2; j_gene: TRBJ1-1; CDR3aa: CASSLGQITEAFF; CDR3nt: TGTGCCAGCAGCTTAGGACAGATCACTGAAGCTTTCTTT
len: 17; d_gene: TRBD2; abundance: few; v_gene: TRBV7-8; j_gene: TRBJ2-1; CDR3aa: CASSLRQGASGSYEQFF; CDR3nt: TGTGCCAGCAGCTTGAGGCAGGGTGCTAGCGGGAGTTATGAGCAGTTCTTC
len: 15; d_gene: TRBD1; abundance: .; v_gene: TRBV5-1; j_gene: TRBJ2-1; CDR3aa: CASSPGQHSYNEQFF; CDR3nt: TGCGCCAGCAGCCCGGGACAGCACTCCTACAATGAGCAGTTCTTC
len: 13; d_gene: .; abundance: .; v_gene: TRBV7-3; j_gene: TRBJ2-3; CDR3aa: CASSVDSTDTQYF; CDR3nt: TGTGCCAGCAGCGTTGACAGCACAGATACGCAGTATTTT
len: 14; d_gene: TRBD1; abundance: .; v_gene: TRBV6-5; j_gene: TRBJ2-7; CDR3aa: CASSLTGVGYEQYF; CDR3nt: TGTGCCAGCAGTCTGACAGGGGTAGGCTACGAGCAGTACTTC
len: 15; d_gene: .; abundance: .; v_gene: TRBV5-1; j_gene: TRBJ2-5; CDR3aa: CASSLVPGTQETQYF; CDR3nt: TGCGCCAGCAGCTTGGTACCGGGTACCCAAGAGACCCAGTACTTC
len: 12; d_gene: .; abundance: .; v_gene: TRBV6-6; j_gene: TRBJ2-5; CDR3aa: CASSYPRETQYF; CDR3nt: TGTGCCAGCAGTTATCCCAGGGAGACCCAGTACTTC
len: 16; d_gene: .; abundance: .; v_gene: TRBV4-1; j_gene: TRBJ2-7; CDR3aa: CASSPPPSAGSYEQYF; CDR3nt: TGCGCCAGCAGCCCGCCGCCCTCCGCTGGCTCCTACGAGCAGTACTTC
len: 15; d_gene: .; abundance: .; v_gene: TRBV10-2; j_gene: TRBJ2-2; CDR3aa: CASSFHRADTGELFF; CDR3nt: TGCGCCAGCTCTTTTCACAGGGCGGACACCGGGGAGCTGTTTTTT
len: 16; d_gene: .; abundance: .; v_gene: TRBV10-3; j_gene: TRBJ1-2; CDR3aa: CAISEKVTDANYGYTF; CDR3nt: TGTGCCATCAGTGAGAAGGTTACGGACGCTAACTATGGCTACACCTTC